The rows below give T cell receptor beta chains drawn from one sample of a study of a mutant IDH1 vaccine in newly diagnosed glioma. The antigens for these receptors are not known. Method: immunoSEQ multiplex PCR; TCRdb's copy keeps in-frame clones and lacks some. The table shows roughly 50,000 clones, with about 81% occurring only once. Sequencing was performed on PBMCs, taken from a glioma patient whose treatment included an IDH1 peptide vaccine. All receptors derive from a man aged 25-40 years with glioma. The CDR3 runs from the conserved cysteine through the conserved F or W. Fields, in order: V gene, clone size, D gene, J gene, CDR3 DNA, CDR3 protein. The D gene is left open where the match is weak. Clone size is stated in some rows and not others, as once, few, many or a class when expanded.

v_call: TRBV9; clone_size: NA; d_call: NA; j_call: TRBJ1-3; cdr3_nt: TGTGCCAGCAGCCCATATTTTACAGTCTCGTTCGAGAACACCATATATTTT; cdr3_aa: CASSPYFTVSFENTIYF
v_call: TRBV5-5; clone_size: NA; d_call: NA; j_call: TRBJ1-2; cdr3_nt: TGTGCCAGCAGCTCGCAGAGACTCTCCTCCCCACTCTATGGCTACACCTTC; cdr3_aa: CASSSQRLSSPLYGYTF
v_call: TRBV7-9; clone_size: NA; d_call: NA; j_call: TRBJ1-1; cdr3_nt: TGTGCCAGCACCCATTCGGCCGGGGCGAACACTGAAGCTTTCTTT; cdr3_aa: CASTHSAGANTEAFF
v_call: TRBV10-2; clone_size: NA; d_call: NA; j_call: TRBJ1-2; cdr3_nt: TGCGCCAGCGCTGTCAGGGTCGGCTATGGCTACACCTTC; cdr3_aa: CASAVRVGYGYTF
v_call: TRBV9; clone_size: NA; d_call: TRBD2; j_call: TRBJ2-3; cdr3_nt: TGTGCCAGCAGCGTGGAGACTAGCGGGGGGCAGGGTACGCAGTATTTT; cdr3_aa: CASSVETSGGQGTQYF
v_call: TRBV18; clone_size: NA; d_call: TRBD1; j_call: TRBJ2-2; cdr3_nt: TGTGCCAGCTCTCCCATCGGACAGGGTAACACCGGGGAGCTGTTTTTT; cdr3_aa: CASSPIGQGNTGELFF
v_call: TRBV5-4; clone_size: few; d_call: NA; j_call: TRBJ1-2; cdr3_nt: TGTGCCAGCAGCTTGGACAGGGCCTATGGCTACACCTTC; cdr3_aa: CASSLDRAYGYTF
v_call: TRBV27; clone_size: NA; d_call: NA; j_call: TRBJ1-6; cdr3_nt: TGTGCCAGCAGTTTGACCCATTCACCCCTCCACTTT; cdr3_aa: CASSLTHSPLHF
v_call: TRBV6-5; clone_size: NA; d_call: TRBD1; j_call: TRBJ2-7; cdr3_nt: TGTGCCAGCAGTCGTGGGGGGGACAGGGCCTACGAGCAGTACTTC; cdr3_aa: CASSRGGDRAYEQYF
v_call: TRBV6-1; clone_size: NA; d_call: TRBD1; j_call: TRBJ1-2; cdr3_nt: TGTGCCAGCAGTAGCGGACAGGGGGGGTCCTATGGCTACACCTTC; cdr3_aa: CASSSGQGGSYGYTF
v_call: TRBV9; clone_size: once; d_call: TRBD1; j_call: TRBJ1-2; cdr3_nt: TGTGCCAGCAGCGTGACAGGGGGTTCGAACTATGGCTACACCTTC; cdr3_aa: CASSVTGGSNYGYTF
v_call: TRBV7-9; clone_size: NA; d_call: NA; j_call: TRBJ2-5; cdr3_nt: TGTGCCAGCAGCCGAGAAGCAGGGGGGGCTGAGACCCAGTACTTC; cdr3_aa: CASSREAGGAETQYF
v_call: TRBV7-2; clone_size: NA; d_call: TRBD2; j_call: TRBJ2-1; cdr3_nt: TGTGCCAGCAGCGTGAGCGGGGGGCTTTACAATGAGCAGTTCTTC; cdr3_aa: CASSVSGGLYNEQFF
v_call: TRBV28; clone_size: NA; d_call: NA; j_call: TRBJ2-7; cdr3_nt: TGTGCCAGCAACCGACTGCCGACCTACGAGCAGTACTTC; cdr3_aa: CASNRLPTYEQYF
v_call: TRBV5-1; clone_size: NA; d_call: TRBD1; j_call: TRBJ1-4; cdr3_nt: TGCGCCAGCAGCCCCGCGGCAGGGGGGTATGAAAAACTGTTTTTT; cdr3_aa: CASSPAAGGYEKLFF
v_call: TRBV5-1; clone_size: NA; d_call: TRBD2; j_call: TRBJ2-1; cdr3_nt: TGCGCCAGCAGCTTAAGCGGGAGCTCCTACAATGAGCAGTTCTTC; cdr3_aa: CASSLSGSSYNEQFF
v_call: TRBV18; clone_size: NA; d_call: TRBD1; j_call: TRBJ2-5; cdr3_nt: TGTGCCAGCTCACCAAGCCGGGACAGGGTTGCGGGTTTTCGAGAGACCCAGTACTTC; cdr3_aa: CASSPSRDRVAGFRETQYF
v_call: TRBV5-1; clone_size: NA; d_call: TRBD2; j_call: TRBJ2-7; cdr3_nt: TGCGCCAGCAGCTTGGCCGGCGGGAGCTCCTACGAGCAGTACTTC; cdr3_aa: CASSLAGGSSYEQYF
v_call: TRBV6-5; clone_size: NA; d_call: NA; j_call: TRBJ1-1; cdr3_nt: TGTGCCAGCAGGACCAACACTGAAGCTTTCTTT; cdr3_aa: CASRTNTEAFF
v_call: TRBV7-2; clone_size: once; d_call: TRBD1; j_call: TRBJ1-3; cdr3_nt: TGTGCCAGCAGCTCCCAGGGGGCAGAATGGGGAAACACCATATATTTT; cdr3_aa: CASSSQGAEWGNTIYF
v_call: TRBV19; clone_size: NA; d_call: NA; j_call: TRBJ2-6; cdr3_nt: TGTGCCAGTAGTATTGAGACAGGTCCTTTCTCTGGGGCCAACGTCCTGACTTTC; cdr3_aa: CASSIETGPFSGANVLTF
v_call: TRBV4-1; clone_size: NA; d_call: TRBD2; j_call: TRBJ2-2; cdr3_nt: TGCGCCAGCAGCCACGGACTAGCGGGGGGTGCCGGGGAGCTGTTTTTT; cdr3_aa: CASSHGLAGGAGELFF
v_call: TRBV10-3; clone_size: NA; d_call: TRBD2; j_call: TRBJ2-3; cdr3_nt: TGTGCCACAGGCATGCGGGGGGCCATTACAGATACGCAGTATTTT; cdr3_aa: CATGMRGAITDTQYF
v_call: TRBV30; clone_size: NA; d_call: TRBD1; j_call: TRBJ1-5; cdr3_nt: TGTGCCTGGAGTGGGGGACAGGGGGCTCTATCAAATCAGCCCCAGCATTTT; cdr3_aa: CAWSGGQGALSNQPQHF
v_call: TRBV6-1; clone_size: once; d_call: NA; j_call: TRBJ1-3; cdr3_nt: TGTGCCAGCAGAGCCCAGGTCTCTGGAAACACCATATATTTT; cdr3_aa: CASRAQVSGNTIYF
v_call: TRBV10-2; clone_size: NA; d_call: TRBD1; j_call: TRBJ1-5; cdr3_nt: TGCGCCAGCAGTGAGTTGACAGGGAGCAATCAGCCCCAGCATTTT; cdr3_aa: CASSELTGSNQPQHF
v_call: TRBV6-5; clone_size: NA; d_call: NA; j_call: TRBJ1-1; cdr3_nt: TGTGCCAGCAGCCACCCCGAAAGGGGCACTGAAGCTTTCTTT; cdr3_aa: CASSHPERGTEAFF
v_call: TRBV7-9; clone_size: NA; d_call: NA; j_call: TRBJ1-3; cdr3_nt: TGTGCCAGCAGCTTACGATCCAGCTCTGGAAACACCATATATTTT; cdr3_aa: CASSLRSSSGNTIYF
v_call: TRBV5-1; clone_size: NA; d_call: NA; j_call: TRBJ2-1; cdr3_nt: TGCGCCAGCAGGGTCTTAAGCGCTGCCTCCTACAATGAGCAGTTCTTC; cdr3_aa: CASRVLSAASYNEQFF
v_call: TRBV6-5; clone_size: NA; d_call: NA; j_call: TRBJ2-7; cdr3_nt: TGTGCCAGCAGTTACTCGCTGGGAGACTCCTACGAGCAGTACTTC; cdr3_aa: CASSYSLGDSYEQYF
v_call: TRBV28; clone_size: NA; d_call: NA; j_call: TRBJ2-3; cdr3_nt: TGTGCCAGCAGTTTATCGCAGTTCAGGCCCGTGGGAGATACGCAGTATTTT; cdr3_aa: CASSLSQFRPVGDTQYF
v_call: TRBV18; clone_size: NA; d_call: NA; j_call: TRBJ2-7; cdr3_nt: TGTGCCAGCTCACCAACTGGCCTAGCCTACGAGCAGTACTTC; cdr3_aa: CASSPTGLAYEQYF
v_call: TRBV7-8; clone_size: NA; d_call: TRBD2; j_call: TRBJ2-3; cdr3_nt: TGTGCCAGCAGCCCTCGGACTAGCGGGGGCGGAGGGGATACGCAGTATTTT; cdr3_aa: CASSPRTSGGGGDTQYF
v_call: TRBV27; clone_size: NA; d_call: TRBD2; j_call: TRBJ2-4; cdr3_nt: TGTGCCAGCACTTTCCGGGGGGGCCCATTAAACATTCAGTACTTC; cdr3_aa: CASTFRGGPLNIQYF
v_call: TRBV5-6; clone_size: NA; d_call: NA; j_call: TRBJ2-1; cdr3_nt: TGTGCCAGCAGCTTGGAGGGGGTTAGAACCAGAAATGAGCAGTTCTTC; cdr3_aa: CASSLEGVRTRNEQFF
v_call: TRBV29-1; clone_size: NA; d_call: NA; j_call: TRBJ1-5; cdr3_nt: TGCAGCGTTGAAGGGGCCTCGGGCCAGCCCCAGCATTTT; cdr3_aa: CSVEGASGQPQHF
v_call: TRBV21-1; clone_size: NA; d_call: NA; j_call: TRBJ1-5; cdr3_nt: TGTGCCAGCAGCATCTCATGGACACCCCTTTATCAGCCCCAGCATTTT; cdr3_aa: CASSISWTPLYQPQHF
v_call: TRBV7-9; clone_size: few; d_call: NA; j_call: TRBJ1-5; cdr3_nt: TGTGCCAGCAGCTCCTCGGGAGGGTCGATGGGGCTAGACCAGCCCCAGCATTTT; cdr3_aa: CASSSSGGSMGLDQPQHF
v_call: TRBV6-1; clone_size: NA; d_call: NA; j_call: TRBJ1-3; cdr3_nt: TGTGCCAGCGCCCTCGAAGGAACCTCTGGAAACACCATATATTTT; cdr3_aa: CASALEGTSGNTIYF
v_call: TRBV5-1; clone_size: few; d_call: NA; j_call: TRBJ1-5; cdr3_nt: TGCGCCAGCAGCGCCGGAAACAATCAGCCCCAGCATTTT; cdr3_aa: CASSAGNNQPQHF
v_call: TRBV19; clone_size: NA; d_call: TRBD1; j_call: TRBJ2-7; cdr3_nt: TGTGCCAGTAGTGCTGGGACAGGAATTTACGAGCAGTACTTC; cdr3_aa: CASSAGTGIYEQYF
v_call: TRBV6-6; clone_size: NA; d_call: TRBD1; j_call: TRBJ1-2; cdr3_nt: TGTGCCAGCAGTGTTGTGGGACAGGGCGGCGGCTACACCTTC; cdr3_aa: CASSVVGQGGGYTF
v_call: TRBV10-3; clone_size: NA; d_call: TRBD1; j_call: TRBJ1-1; cdr3_nt: TGTGCCACCGGACAGGGTATTGACACTGAAGCTTTCTTT; cdr3_aa: CATGQGIDTEAFF
v_call: TRBV9; clone_size: once; d_call: NA; j_call: TRBJ1-2; cdr3_nt: TGTGCCAGCACCAACAGGGACCGTCTCTATGGCTACACCTTC; cdr3_aa: CASTNRDRLYGYTF
v_call: TRBV28; clone_size: NA; d_call: TRBD1; j_call: TRBJ2-7; cdr3_nt: TGTGCCAGCAGTAACAGGGGGCCACAATCCTACGAGCAGTACTTC; cdr3_aa: CASSNRGPQSYEQYF
v_call: TRBV4-1; clone_size: few; d_call: TRBD1; j_call: TRBJ1-5; cdr3_nt: TGCGCCAGCAGCCAAGAGCCGGGACAGGGGATTCAGCCCCAGCATTTT; cdr3_aa: CASSQEPGQGIQPQHF
v_call: TRBV4-2; clone_size: NA; d_call: NA; j_call: TRBJ1-2; cdr3_nt: TGTGCCAGCAGCCAAGATCGTCCAGGAGCTTTAATGAACTATGGCTACACCTTC; cdr3_aa: CASSQDRPGALMNYGYTF
v_call: TRBV5-1; clone_size: NA; d_call: NA; j_call: TRBJ1-1; cdr3_nt: TGCGCCAGCAGCTTCGGGCTCCGGGGGAAGAACACTGAAGCTTTCTTT; cdr3_aa: CASSFGLRGKNTEAFF
v_call: TRBV5-1; clone_size: NA; d_call: TRBD1; j_call: TRBJ1-6; cdr3_nt: TGCGCCAGCAGCAAGGACAGGGGCTACTCACCCCTCCACTTT; cdr3_aa: CASSKDRGYSPLHF
v_call: TRBV2; clone_size: few; d_call: NA; j_call: TRBJ1-6; cdr3_nt: TGTGCCAGCAGTGTGGCGGTCCGGAATTCACCCCTCCACTTT; cdr3_aa: CASSVAVRNSPLHF
v_call: TRBV5-4; clone_size: NA; d_call: NA; j_call: TRBJ1-1; cdr3_nt: TGTGCCAGCAGCCACAAAACATCCCCCAGAAACACTGAAGCTTTCTTT; cdr3_aa: CASSHKTSPRNTEAFF
v_call: TRBV15; clone_size: NA; d_call: NA; j_call: TRBJ2-7; cdr3_nt: TGTGCCACCAGCACCCGAGAGAGGGGCGAACAGTACTTC; cdr3_aa: CATSTRERGEQYF
v_call: TRBV29-1; clone_size: NA; d_call: TRBD2; j_call: TRBJ2-2; cdr3_nt: TGCAGCGTTTGGCGGGGGGGCTCCGGGGAGCTGTTTTTT; cdr3_aa: CSVWRGGSGELFF
v_call: TRBV29-1; clone_size: NA; d_call: NA; j_call: TRBJ2-1; cdr3_nt: TGCAGCGTTGTTCGGGGGTTCTCCTACAATGAGCAGTTCTTC; cdr3_aa: CSVVRGFSYNEQFF
v_call: TRBV5-6; clone_size: NA; d_call: TRBD1; j_call: TRBJ2-7; cdr3_nt: TGTGCCAGCAGCTTGGGGGACAGGGCCTACGAGCAGTACTTC; cdr3_aa: CASSLGDRAYEQYF